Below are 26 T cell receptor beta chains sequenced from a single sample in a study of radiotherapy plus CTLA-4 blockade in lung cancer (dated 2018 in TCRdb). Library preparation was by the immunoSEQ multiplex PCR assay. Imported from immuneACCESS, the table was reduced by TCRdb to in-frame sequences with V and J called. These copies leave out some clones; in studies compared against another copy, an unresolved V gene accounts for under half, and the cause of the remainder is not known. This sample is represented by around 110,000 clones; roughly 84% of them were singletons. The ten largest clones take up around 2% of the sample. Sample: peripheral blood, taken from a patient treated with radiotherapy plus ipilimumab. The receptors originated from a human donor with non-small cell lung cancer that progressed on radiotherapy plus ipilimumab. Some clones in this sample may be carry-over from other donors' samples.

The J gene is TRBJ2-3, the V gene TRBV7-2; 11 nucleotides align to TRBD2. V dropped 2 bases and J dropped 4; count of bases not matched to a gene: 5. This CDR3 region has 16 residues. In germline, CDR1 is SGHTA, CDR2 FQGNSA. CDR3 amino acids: CASSLLAGGPSDTQYF. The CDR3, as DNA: TGTGCCAGCAGCTTATTAGCGGGGGGGCCTTCAGATACGCAGTATTTT.

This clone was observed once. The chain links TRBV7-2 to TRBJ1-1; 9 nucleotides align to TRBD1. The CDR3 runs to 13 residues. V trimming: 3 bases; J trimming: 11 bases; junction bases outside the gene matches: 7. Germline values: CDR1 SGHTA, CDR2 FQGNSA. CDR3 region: CASSFRTGVAAFF. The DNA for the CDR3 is TGTGCCAGCAGCTTCAGGACAGGGGTCGCTGCTTTCTTT.

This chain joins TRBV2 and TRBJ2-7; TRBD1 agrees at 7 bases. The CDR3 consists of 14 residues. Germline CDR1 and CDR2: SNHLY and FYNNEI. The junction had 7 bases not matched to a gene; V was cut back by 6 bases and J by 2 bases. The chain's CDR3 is CASSLGQSTYEQYF. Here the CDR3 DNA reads TGTGCCAGCAGCCTGGGACAGAGTACCTACGAGCAGTACTTC.

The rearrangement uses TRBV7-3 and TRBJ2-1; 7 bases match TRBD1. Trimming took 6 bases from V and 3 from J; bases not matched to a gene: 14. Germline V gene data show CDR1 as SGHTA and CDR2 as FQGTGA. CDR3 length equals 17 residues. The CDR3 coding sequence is TGTGCCAGCAGTTTCCAACTCGGACAGGCCGACTACAATGAGCAGTTCTTC. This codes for CASSFQLGQADYNEQFF. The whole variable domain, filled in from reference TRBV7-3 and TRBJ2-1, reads GAGVSQTPSNKVTEKGKYVELRCDPISGHTALYWYRQSLGQGPEFLIYFQGTGAADDSGLPNDRFFAVRPEGSVSTLKIQRTERGDSAVYLCASSFQLGQADYNEQFFGPGTRLTVL.

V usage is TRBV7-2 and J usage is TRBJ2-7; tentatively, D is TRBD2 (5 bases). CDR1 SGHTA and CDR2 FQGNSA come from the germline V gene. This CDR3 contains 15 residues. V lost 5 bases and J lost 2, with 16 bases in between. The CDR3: CASSPDRTLAYEQYF. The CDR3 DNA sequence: TGTGCCAGCAGCCCCGATCGGACTTTAGCCTACGAGCAGTACTTC.

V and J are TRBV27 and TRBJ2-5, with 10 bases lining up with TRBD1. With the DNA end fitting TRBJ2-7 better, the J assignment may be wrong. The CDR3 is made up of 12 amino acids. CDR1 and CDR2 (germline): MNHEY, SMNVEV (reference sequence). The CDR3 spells CASSGTGVEQYF. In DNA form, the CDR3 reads TGTGCCAGCAGTGGGACAGGGGTCGAGCAGTACTTC.

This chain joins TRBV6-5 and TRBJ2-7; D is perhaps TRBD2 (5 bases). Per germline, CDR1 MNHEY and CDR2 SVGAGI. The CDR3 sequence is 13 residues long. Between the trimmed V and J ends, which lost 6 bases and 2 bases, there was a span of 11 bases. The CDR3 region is CASSLSGPYEQYF. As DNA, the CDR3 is TGTGCCAGCAGCCTAAGCGGACCCTACGAGCAGTACTTC.

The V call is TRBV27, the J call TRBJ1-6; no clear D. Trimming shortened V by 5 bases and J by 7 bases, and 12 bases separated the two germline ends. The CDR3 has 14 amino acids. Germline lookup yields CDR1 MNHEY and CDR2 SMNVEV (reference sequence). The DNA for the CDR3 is TGTGCCAGCAGTCCATTCACCCCAAATTCACCCCTCCACTTT. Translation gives CASSPFTPNSPLHF.

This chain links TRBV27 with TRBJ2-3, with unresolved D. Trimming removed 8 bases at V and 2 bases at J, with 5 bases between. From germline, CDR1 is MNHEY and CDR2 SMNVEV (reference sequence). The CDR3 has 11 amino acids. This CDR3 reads CASRFTDTQYF. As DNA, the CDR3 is TGTGCCAGCCGATTCACAGATACGCAGTATTTT.

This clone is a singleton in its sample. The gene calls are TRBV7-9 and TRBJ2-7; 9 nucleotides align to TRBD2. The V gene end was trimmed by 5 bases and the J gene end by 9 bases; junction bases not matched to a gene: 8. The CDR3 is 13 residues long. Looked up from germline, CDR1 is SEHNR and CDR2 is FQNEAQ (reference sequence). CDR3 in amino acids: CASSQNSGGPQYF. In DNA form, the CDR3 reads TGTGCCAGCAGCCAAAATAGCGGGGGCCCGCAGTACTTC.

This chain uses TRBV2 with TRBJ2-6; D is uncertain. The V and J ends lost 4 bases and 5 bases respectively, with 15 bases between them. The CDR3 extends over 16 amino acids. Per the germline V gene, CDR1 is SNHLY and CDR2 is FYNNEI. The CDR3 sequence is CASSGGRSMWANVLTF. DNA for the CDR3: TGTGCCAGCAGTGGCGGCCGCTCTATGTGGGCCAACGTCCTGACTTTC.

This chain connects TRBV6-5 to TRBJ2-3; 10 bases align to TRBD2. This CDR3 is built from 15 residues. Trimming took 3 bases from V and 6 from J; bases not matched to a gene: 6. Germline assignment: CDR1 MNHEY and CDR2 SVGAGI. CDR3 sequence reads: CASSYIAGGADTQYF. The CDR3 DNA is TGTGCCAGCAGTTATATAGCGGGGGGCGCGGATACGCAGTATTTT.

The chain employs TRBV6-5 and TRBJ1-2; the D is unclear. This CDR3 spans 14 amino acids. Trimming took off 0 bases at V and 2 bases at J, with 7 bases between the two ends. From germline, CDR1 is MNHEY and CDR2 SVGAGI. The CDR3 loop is CASSYSPVNYGYTF. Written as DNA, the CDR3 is TGTGCCAGCAGTTACTCACCGGTAAACTATGGCTACACCTTC.

The CDR3 region is CAWRRGPYYNEQFF. The CDR3 DNA reads TGTGCCTGGAGGCGGGGGCCCTACTACAATGAGCAGTTCTTC. The chain has TRBV30 and TRBJ2-1, with D perhaps TRBD2 (7 bases). The CDR3 sequence is 14 residues long. V was trimmed by 3 bases and J by 3 bases, leaving 12 bases between them. Per germline, CDR1 GTSNPN and CDR2 SVGIG (reference sequence).

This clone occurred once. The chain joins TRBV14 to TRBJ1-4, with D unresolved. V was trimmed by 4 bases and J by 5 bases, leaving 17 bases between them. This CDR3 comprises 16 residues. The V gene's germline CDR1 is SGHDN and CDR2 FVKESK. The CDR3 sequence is CASSPLGGQSNEKLFF. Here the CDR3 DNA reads TGTGCCAGCAGCCCCTTAGGCGGTCAGTCGAATGAAAAACTGTTTTTT.

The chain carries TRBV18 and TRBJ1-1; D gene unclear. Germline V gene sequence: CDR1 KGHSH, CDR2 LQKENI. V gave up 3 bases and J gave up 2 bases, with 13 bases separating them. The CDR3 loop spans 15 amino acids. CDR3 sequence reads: CASSPGFLENTEAFF. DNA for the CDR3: TGTGCCAGCTCACCCGGGTTTCTCGAAAACACTGAAGCTTTCTTT. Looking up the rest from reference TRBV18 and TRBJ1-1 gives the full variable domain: NAGVMQNPRHLVRRRGQEARLRCSPMKGHSHVYWYRQLPEEGLKFMVYLQKENIIDESGMPKERFSAEFPKEGPSILRIQQVVRGDSAAYFCASSPGFLENTEAFFGQGTRLTVV.

This chain's CDR3 is CASSIENSRTGNTIYF. DNA of the CDR3: TGTGCCAGTAGTATAGAGAACAGCCGGACTGGAAACACCATATATTTT. The rearrangement joins TRBV19 to TRBJ1-3; no clear D gene. CDR3 size: 16 residues. V lost 0 bases and J 2 bases, leaving 11 bases between the germline ends. Germline V CDR1 and CDR2: LNHDA, SQIVND (reference sequence).

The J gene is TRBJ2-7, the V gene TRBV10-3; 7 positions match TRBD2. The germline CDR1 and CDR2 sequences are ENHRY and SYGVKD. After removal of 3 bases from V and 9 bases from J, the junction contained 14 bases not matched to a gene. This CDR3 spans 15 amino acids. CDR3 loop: CAISDGGLIHFGQYF. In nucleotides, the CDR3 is TGTGCCATCAGTGATGGGGGACTAATTCATTTCGGGCAGTACTTC.

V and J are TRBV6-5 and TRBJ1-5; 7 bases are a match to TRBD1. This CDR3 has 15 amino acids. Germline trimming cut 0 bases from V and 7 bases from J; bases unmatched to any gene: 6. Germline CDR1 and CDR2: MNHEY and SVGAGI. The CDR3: CASSYSGQGEQPQHF. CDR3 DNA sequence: TGTGCCAGCAGTTACTCTGGGCAGGGGGAACAGCCCCAGCATTTT.

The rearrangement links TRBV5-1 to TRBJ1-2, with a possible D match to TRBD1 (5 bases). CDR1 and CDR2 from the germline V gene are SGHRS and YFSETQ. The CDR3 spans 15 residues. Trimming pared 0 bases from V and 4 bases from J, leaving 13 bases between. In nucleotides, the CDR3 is TGCGCCAGCAGCTTGGGCCGGGGCAGTAGCTATGGCTACACCTTC. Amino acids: CASSLGRGSSYGYTF. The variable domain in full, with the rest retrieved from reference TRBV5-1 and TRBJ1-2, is KAGVTQTPRYLIKTRGQQVTLSCSPISGHRSVSWYQQTPGQGLQFLFEYFSETQRNKGNFPGRFSGRQFSNSRSEMNVSTLELGDSALYLCASSLGRGSSYGYTFGSGTRLTVV.

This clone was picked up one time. DNA of the CDR3: TGTGCCAGCAGCTTAAACAGATACACTGAAGCTTTCTTT. It translates to CASSLNRYTEAFF. The rearrangement links TRBV7-2 to TRBJ1-1; no definite D call. Trimming cost V 2 bases and J 3 bases, with 7 bases left between them. Germline CDR1 and CDR2: SGHTA and FQGNSA. The CDR3 length is 13 residues.

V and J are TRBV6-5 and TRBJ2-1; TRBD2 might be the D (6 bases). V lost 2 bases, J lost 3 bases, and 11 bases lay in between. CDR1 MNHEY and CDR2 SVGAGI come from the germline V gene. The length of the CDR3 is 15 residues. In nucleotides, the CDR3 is TGTGCCAGCAGTTACACGGGGGTAAACTACAATGAGCAGTTCTTC. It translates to CASSYTGVNYNEQFF.

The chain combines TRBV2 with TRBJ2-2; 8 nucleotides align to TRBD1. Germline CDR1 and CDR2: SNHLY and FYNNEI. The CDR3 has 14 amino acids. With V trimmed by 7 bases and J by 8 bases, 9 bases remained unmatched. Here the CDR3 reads CASMRGQGAGELFF. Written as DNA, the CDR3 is TGTGCCAGCATGCGAGGACAGGGCGCGGGGGAGCTGTTTTTT.

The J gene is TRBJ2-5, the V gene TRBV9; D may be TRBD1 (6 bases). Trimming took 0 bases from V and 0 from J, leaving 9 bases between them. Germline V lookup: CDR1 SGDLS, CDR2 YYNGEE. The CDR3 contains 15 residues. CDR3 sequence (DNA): TGTGCCAGCAGCGTAGGGGGGCAGTACCAAGAGACCCAGTACTTC. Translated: CASSVGGQYQETQYF.

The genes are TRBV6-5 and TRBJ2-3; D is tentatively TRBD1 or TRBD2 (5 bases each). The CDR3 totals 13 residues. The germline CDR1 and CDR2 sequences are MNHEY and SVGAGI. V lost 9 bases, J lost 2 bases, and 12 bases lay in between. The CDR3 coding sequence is TGTGCCAGTACGGGGCTAAACACAGATACGCAGTATTTT. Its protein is CASTGLNTDTQYF.

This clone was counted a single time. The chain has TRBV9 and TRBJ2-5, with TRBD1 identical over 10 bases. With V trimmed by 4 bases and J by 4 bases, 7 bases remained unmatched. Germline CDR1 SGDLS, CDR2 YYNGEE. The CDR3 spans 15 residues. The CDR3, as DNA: TGTGCCAGCAGCACGAGGACAGGGGGAGGAGAGACCCAGTACTTC. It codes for CASSTRTGGGETQYF.